Sequencing of this T cell receptor (beta chain) was carried out in a study of graft-versus-host responses after intestinal transplantation. On the study more broadly: The transplants performed in recipients were multivisceral, liver-intestinal, or isolated intestinal. Uniformly, recipients were administered anti-thymocyte globulin induction with subsequent tacrolimus and steroids for about 3 years.

To note about this clone: Its antigen is not identified.

TCRdb keeps only in-frame clones here, not all; method: immunoSEQ multiplex PCR. This table holds about 94,000 clones, over 75% found once. Germline-derived CDR1 and CDR2 are SGHTA and FQGTGA. V was pared by 1 base and J by 7 bases, with 4 bases of the junction left unmatched. The CDR3 is made up of 15 amino acids. Study-wide results and caveats: Those patients showing graft-donor T cell macrochimerism displayed high graft-versus-host to host-versus-graft clonal ratios in allografts. GvH clones were found in recipient marrow; some appeared first in ileum or blood.

This material consisted of unstimulated CD8+ T cells sorted from spleen or lymph node cells, taken before intestinal transplant. The TCR originated in a human donor who received an intestinal transplant. The chain joins TRBV7-3 to TRBJ2-1; TRBD2 aligns across 10 bases. CDR3: CASSLRLSGRNEQFF. CDR3 DNA: TGTGCCAGCAGCTTAAGACTTAGCGGGAGGAATGAGCAGTTCTTC. The full variable domain, completed using reference TRBV7-3 and TRBJ2-1, is GAGVSQTPSNKVTEKGKYVELRCDPISGHTALYWYRQSLGQGPEFLIYFQGTGAADDSGLPNDRFFAVRPEGSVSTLKIQRTERGDSAVYLCASSLRLSGRNEQFFGPGTRLTVL.